This is a list of T cell receptor beta chains from one sample in a study of molecular identifiers for immune sequencing clone quantification. TCRdb itself ran the PCR reads through MiXCR, one entry per CDR3 protein. The sample shows some 650,000 distinct CDR3 sequences, 15% to 20% of them seen only once. The sample comprised naive CD8+ T cells from blood, with Jurkat cell RNA spiked in. These TCRs come from a human donor in good health. Some libraries in this study had Jurkat cell RNA spiked in. CDR3s include the opening cysteine and the closing phenylalanine or tryptophan. The D gene is left open where the match is weak. Where a row states a size, it is once, few, many or the class of an expanded clone; other rows omit it.

cdr3_length,v_call,j_call,d_call,clone_size,cdr3_aa,cdr3_nt
14,TRBV12-3/TRBV12-4,TRBJ2-5,TRBD2,many,CASRGASGGATQYF,TGTGCCAGCAGGGGAGCGTCGGGGGGTGCAACCCAGTACTTC
15,TRBV7-8,TRBJ2-2,-,-,CASSFEGPYTGEQFF,TGTGCCAGCAGCTTCGAAGGACCCTACACCGGGGAGCAGTTTTTT
15,TRBV5-5,TRBJ2-7,TRBD1,many,CASSLARDSSYEQYF,TGTGCCAGCAGCTTGGCCCGGGACAGCTCCTACGAGCAGTACTTC
15,TRBV12-3/TRBV12-4,TRBJ2-7,TRBD2,many,CASSPTSGGIYEQYF,TGTGCCAGCAGTCCAACTAGCGGGGGAATCTACGAGCAGTACTTC
15,TRBV13,TRBJ2-7,-,-,CASSRGERASYEQYF,TGTGCCAGCAGCCGAGGCGAGCGGGCCTCCTACGAGCAGTACTTC
13,TRBV25-1,TRBJ2-5,-,many,CASDGGLQETQYF,TGTGCCAGCGATGGAGGACTCCAAGAGACCCAGTACTTC
14,TRBV19,TRBJ2-7,TRBD1,few,CASNPGTGVNEQYF,TGTGCCAGTAATCCCGGGACAGGGGTCAACGAGCAGTACTTC
17,TRBV4-1,TRBJ1-5,-,many,CASSQVQTENSNQPQHF,TGCGCCAGCAGCCAAGTTCAGACAGAGAATAGCAATCAGCCCCAGCATTTT
15,TRBV7-9,TRBJ2-1,-,few,CAGSPHTEGAHEQFF,TGTGCCGGCAGCCCCCACACTGAAGGGGCCCATGAGCAGTTCTTC
16,TRBV6-2/TRBV6-3,TRBJ2-7,TRBD1,few,CASSYSRDRGDYEQYF,TGTGCCAGCAGTTACTCGAGGGACAGGGGGGACTACGAGCAGTACTTC
15,TRBV6-5,TRBJ2-7,-,many,CASSLSGLSSYEQYF,TGTGCCAGCAGTTTGTCGGGACTGAGCTCCTACGAGCAGTACTTC
14,TRBV28,TRBJ2-7,TRBD1,few,CASRQRTGTYEQYF,TGTGCCAGCCGCCAACGGACAGGCACCTACGAGCAGTACTTC
12,TRBV19,TRBJ2-7,-,few,CASRTGPHEQYF,TGTGCCAGTAGGACAGGTCCCCACGAGCAGTACTTC
16,TRBV10-3,TRBJ2-1,-,-,CAISVSTGAPYNEQFF,TGTGCCATCAGTGTATCAACGGGGGCCCCATACAATGAGCAGTTCTTC
15,TRBV7-9,TRBJ2-3,-,many,CASSGKGTPQDTQYF,TGTGCCAGCAGCGGCAAAGGGACTCCCCAAGATACGCAGTATTTT
15,TRBV7-8,TRBJ2-3,-,many,CASSLVGGWTDTQYF,TGTGCCAGCAGCTTAGTAGGGGGTTGGACAGATACGCAGTATTTT
13,TRBV4-3,TRBJ2-3,-,many,CASSQLVADTQYF,TGCGCCAGCAGCCAACTGGTCGCAGATACGCAGTATTTT
13,TRBV27,TRBJ1-2,-,-,CASSSEGLGGYTF,TGTGCCAGCAGTTCTGAGGGGTTGGGTGGCTACACCTTC
14,TRBV20-1,TRBJ2-5,-,few,CSARLPTGWETQYF,TGCAGTGCTAGATTACCTACAGGGTGGGAGACCCAGTACTTC
14,TRBV7-9,TRBJ1-5,-,many,CASSEGFSNQPQHF,TGTGCCAGCAGTGAGGGGTTTAGCAATCAGCCCCAGCATTTT
12,TRBV5-4,TRBJ2-3,-,many,CASRPPGQTQYF,TGTGCCAGCAGGCCGCCAGGTCAGACGCAGTATTTT
15,TRBV29-1,TRBJ1-1,-,many,CSVEDFDREGIGAFF,TGCAGCGTTGAAGATTTCGACAGAGAGGGGATTGGTGCTTTCTTT
13,TRBV28,TRBJ1-1,-,-,CASSYRWVEQAFF,TGTGCCAGCAGTTATAGGTGGGTAGAACAAGCTTTCTTT
16,TRBV6-1,TRBJ2-7,TRBD2,few,CASSEAVIMLAGVKYF,TGTGCCAGCAGTGAAGCGGTCATAATGCTAGCGGGAGTAAAGTACTTC
15,TRBV4-3,TRBJ1-3,TRBD1,many,CASSRDRVAGNTIYF,TGCGCCAGCAGCCGCGACAGGGTGGCGGGAAACACCATATATTTT